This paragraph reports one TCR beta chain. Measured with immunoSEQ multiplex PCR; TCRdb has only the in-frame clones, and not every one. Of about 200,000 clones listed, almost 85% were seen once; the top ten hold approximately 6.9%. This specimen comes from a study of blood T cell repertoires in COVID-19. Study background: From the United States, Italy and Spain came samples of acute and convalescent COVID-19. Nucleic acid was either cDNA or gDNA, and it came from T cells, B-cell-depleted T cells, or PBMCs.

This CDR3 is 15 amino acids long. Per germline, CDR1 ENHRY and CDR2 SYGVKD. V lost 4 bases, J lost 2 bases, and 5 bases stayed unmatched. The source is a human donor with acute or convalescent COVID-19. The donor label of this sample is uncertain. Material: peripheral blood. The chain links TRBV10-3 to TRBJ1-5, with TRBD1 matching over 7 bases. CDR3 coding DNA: TGTGCCATCAGTGCAGGACAGGTTGGCAATCAGCCCCAGCATTTT. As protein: CAISAGQVGNQPQHF.